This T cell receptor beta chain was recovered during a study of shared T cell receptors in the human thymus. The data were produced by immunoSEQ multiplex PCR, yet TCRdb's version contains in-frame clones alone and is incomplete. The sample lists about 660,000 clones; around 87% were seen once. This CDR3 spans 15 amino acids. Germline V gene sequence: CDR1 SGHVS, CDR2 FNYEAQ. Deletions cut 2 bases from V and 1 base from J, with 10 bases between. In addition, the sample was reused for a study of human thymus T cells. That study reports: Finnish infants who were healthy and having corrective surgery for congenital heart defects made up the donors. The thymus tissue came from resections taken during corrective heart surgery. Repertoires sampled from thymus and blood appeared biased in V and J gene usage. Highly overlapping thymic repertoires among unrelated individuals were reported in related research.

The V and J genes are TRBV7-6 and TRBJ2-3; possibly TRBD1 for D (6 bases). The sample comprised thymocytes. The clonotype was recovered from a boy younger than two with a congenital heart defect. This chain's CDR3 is CASSLRGKRTDTQYF. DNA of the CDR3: TGTGCCAGCAGCTTAAGGGGGAAACGCACAGATACGCAGTATTTT. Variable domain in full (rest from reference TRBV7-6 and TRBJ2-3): GAGVSQSPRYKVTKRGQDVALRCDPISGHVSLYWYRQALGQGPEFLTYFNYEAQQDKSGLPNDRFSAERPEGSISTLTIQRTEQRDSAMYRCASSLRGKRTDTQYFGPGTRLTVL.